These T cell receptor beta chains were read from a single sample in a study of blood T cell repertoires in COVID-19. Profiling relied on immunoSEQ multiplex PCR, and the TCRdb table lists in-frame clones only, not all of them. Found here are 300,000 to 350,000 clones, 80% to 90% of them singletons; the top ten hold under 2.5%. Sequencing used PBMCs or T cells enriched from blood (not recorded which). These receptors were obtained from a man under 40 who had recovered from COVID-19. CDR3s include the opening cysteine and the closing phenylalanine or tryptophan. A D gene is named only where the DNA matches it firmly. Some rows have no size entry. The others give once, few or many, or a class for an expanded clone.

J gene: TRBJ1-1; D gene: TRBD1; V gene: TRBV18; clone size: NA; CDR3 DNA: TGTGCCAGCTCACCATTCGGTGGGACAGTAAGCACTGAAGCTTTCTTT; CDR3 protein: CASSPFGGTVSTEAFF
J gene: TRBJ1-2; D gene: NA; V gene: TRBV25-1; clone size: NA; CDR3 DNA: TGTGCCAGCACCTCAGGCTCCCACTCTCCTAACTATGGCTACACCTTC; CDR3 protein: CASTSGSHSPNYGYTF
J gene: TRBJ2-1; D gene: NA; V gene: TRBV3-1/TRBV3-2; clone size: NA; CDR3 DNA: TGTGCCAGCAGCCAAGATCGTCTAGGCTACAATGAGCAGTTCTTC; CDR3 protein: CASSQDRLGYNEQFF
J gene: TRBJ2-1; D gene: NA; V gene: TRBV6-5; clone size: many; CDR3 DNA: TGTGCCAGCGCGGTAAACAATGAGCAGTTCTTC; CDR3 protein: CASAVNNEQFF
J gene: TRBJ2-2; D gene: NA; V gene: TRBV5-1; clone size: NA; CDR3 DNA: TGCGCCAGCAGATCCATACAGGAGAACACCGGGGAGCTGTTTTTT; CDR3 protein: CASRSIQENTGELFF
J gene: TRBJ1-1; D gene: TRBD1; V gene: TRBV5-6; clone size: NA; CDR3 DNA: TGTGCCAGCAGCTATAGACAGGGGGGTCTGAACACTGAAGCTTTCTTT; CDR3 protein: CASSYRQGGLNTEAFF
J gene: TRBJ2-1; D gene: TRBD2; V gene: TRBV5-4; clone size: NA; CDR3 DNA: TGTGCCAGCAGCTTGGGACTAGCGGGGGGGCACAATGAGCAGTTCTTC; CDR3 protein: CASSLGLAGGHNEQFF
J gene: TRBJ2-1; D gene: TRBD2; V gene: TRBV6-5; clone size: NA; CDR3 DNA: TGTGCCAGCAGGAATAGCGGGGGGGCTTACAATGAGCAGTTCTTC; CDR3 protein: CASRNSGGAYNEQFF
J gene: TRBJ2-1; D gene: NA; V gene: TRBV5-1; clone size: NA; CDR3 DNA: TGCGCCAGCAGCTTGATGTCGGGAAACAATGAGCAGTTCTTC; CDR3 protein: CASSLMSGNNEQFF
J gene: TRBJ2-7; D gene: TRBD2; V gene: TRBV2; clone size: NA; CDR3 DNA: TGTGCCAGCAGGATGGGACTAGCGGGGGCCTACGAGCAGTACTTC; CDR3 protein: CASRMGLAGAYEQYF
J gene: TRBJ1-6; D gene: TRBD1; V gene: TRBV5-5; clone size: NA; CDR3 DNA: TGTGCCAGCAGCCCCTTCGTTGGCGGAGGGGGCGACTCACCCCTCCACTTT; CDR3 protein: CASSPFVGGGGDSPLHF
J gene: TRBJ1-5; D gene: NA; V gene: TRBV5-1; clone size: NA; CDR3 DNA: TGCGCCAGCAGCTTGACGGGTGTTCAGCCCCAGCATTTT; CDR3 protein: CASSLTGVQPQHF
J gene: TRBJ2-1; D gene: TRBD1; V gene: TRBV7-9; clone size: NA; CDR3 DNA: TGTGCCAGCAGCCCCCAGGACAGGATCTATGAGCAGTTCTTC; CDR3 protein: CASSPQDRIYEQFF
J gene: TRBJ1-1; D gene: NA; V gene: TRBV7-6; clone size: NA; CDR3 DNA: TGTGCCAGCAGCTTAAATCAGGGGAGGAACACTGAAGCTTTCTTT; CDR3 protein: CASSLNQGRNTEAFF
J gene: TRBJ1-2; D gene: NA; V gene: TRBV7-9; clone size: NA; CDR3 DNA: TGTGCCAGCAGCCCAGACAGGAGCTATGGCTACACCTTC; CDR3 protein: CASSPDRSYGYTF
J gene: TRBJ2-3; D gene: TRBD2; V gene: TRBV5-1; clone size: NA; CDR3 DNA: TGCGCCAGTAGCGGGGGGGCGGTAGATACGCAGTATTTT; CDR3 protein: CASSGGAVDTQYF
J gene: TRBJ1-2; D gene: NA; V gene: TRBV1; clone size: NA; CDR3 DNA: TGCACCAGCAGCCAAGAATTCTCGAGACAGAGAAACTATGGCTACACCTTC; CDR3 protein: CTSSQEFSRQRNYGYTF
J gene: TRBJ1-2; D gene: NA; V gene: TRBV5-1; clone size: NA; CDR3 DNA: TGCGCCAGCAGCAGGGAGACCTATGGCTACACCTTC; CDR3 protein: CASSRETYGYTF
J gene: TRBJ2-7; D gene: NA; V gene: TRBV7-8; clone size: NA; CDR3 DNA: TGTGCCAGCAGCCATCCAGGGTCCTACGAGCAGTACTTC; CDR3 protein: CASSHPGSYEQYF
J gene: TRBJ2-7; D gene: TRBD1; V gene: TRBV18; clone size: NA; CDR3 DNA: TGTGCCAGCTCACCACTAGGGGACAGGCATACCTACGAGCAGTACTTC; CDR3 protein: CASSPLGDRHTYEQYF
J gene: TRBJ2-7; D gene: NA; V gene: TRBV2; clone size: NA; CDR3 DNA: TGTGCCAGCAGTTCCGACAGGATCCACGAGCAGTACTTC; CDR3 protein: CASSSDRIHEQYF
J gene: TRBJ2-3; D gene: TRBD2; V gene: TRBV2; clone size: NA; CDR3 DNA: TGTGCCAGCAATAAAGAGGGACTAGCGGGGGGGAAGGAGTATTTT; CDR3 protein: CASNKEGLAGGKEYF
J gene: TRBJ1-2; D gene: TRBD1; V gene: TRBV4-2; clone size: few; CDR3 DNA: TGTGCCAGCAGCCTACGGACAGGTACTAACTATGGCTACACCTTC; CDR3 protein: CASSLRTGTNYGYTF
J gene: TRBJ1-1; D gene: TRBD1; V gene: TRBV6-5; clone size: once; CDR3 DNA: TGTGCCAGAGGAGGGCAGGGGGAAAAGGGAGCTTTCTTT; CDR3 protein: CARGGQGEKGAFF
J gene: TRBJ1-6; D gene: TRBD1; V gene: TRBV13; clone size: NA; CDR3 DNA: TGTGCCAGCAGCCTAGGACTACCGGGACAGGGCTATAATTCACCCCTCCACTTT; CDR3 protein: CASSLGLPGQGYNSPLHF